This T cell receptor beta chain was sequenced in a study of blood T cell repertoires in COVID-19. Study background: The samples span acute and convalescent COVID-19 from the United States, Italy and Spain. PBMCs, B-cell-depleted T cells, or T cells were the source of the cDNA or gDNA that made up the material.

Under the authors' procedure: Amplification with reference gene primers provided the estimates of nucleated cell counts. The assay was immunoSEQ multiplex PCR, and TCRdb's table has in-frame clones only and misses some. That table gives V, J and clone size, and the DNA gave D and trimming. The sample yields about 85,000 clones, 80% to 95% seen once. The CDR3 spans 19 residues. CDR1 and CDR2 (germline): SGHTA, FQGNSA. V dropped 4 bases and J dropped 4; count of bases not matched to a gene: 14. The specimen sequenced was peripheral blood. The J gene is TRBJ2-1, the V gene TRBV7-2, with TRBD2 identical over 12 bases. The origin of this receptor is a human donor with active COVID-19. The donor label of this sample is uncertain. CDR3 bases: TGTGCCAGCAGCTCTCTAGCGGGGGGGCCATCGTACAGGTACAATGAGCAGTTCTTC. Translation: CASSSLAGGPSYRYNEQFF.